This TCR beta chain comes out of a study of blood T cell repertoires in COVID-19. In the study overall: Nucleic acid was either cDNA or gDNA, and it came from T cells, B-cell-depleted T cells, or PBMCs.

The germline gives CDR1 MNHEY, CDR2 SVGEGT. The CDR3 spans 14 residues. V dropped 2 bases and J dropped 3 bases, with 8 bases sitting between them. Authors' processing steps: How many nucleated cells were present was estimated from reference gene primer amplification. TCRdb's copy holds only in-frame clones and misses some; the assay was immunoSEQ multiplex PCR. The V and J calls and clone size are taken from that table; D and trimming were inferred from the DNA. The repertoire consists of 250,000 to 300,000 clones, with nearly 90% occurring once and the leading ten covering 1%. Clinical histories supplied by participants themselves formed the basis of cohort assignment.

The origin of this receptor is a woman younger than 45 who had recovered from COVID-19. The V gene is TRBV6-2 or TRBV6-3, the J gene TRBJ1-5; maybe TRBD1 (5 bases). Sequencing was performed on PBMCs or T cells enriched from blood (not recorded which). The CDR3 here is CASSYRQNNQPQHF. The DNA of the CDR3 is TGTGCCAGCAGTTACAGACAGAACAATCAGCCCCAGCATTTT.